These 2 T cell receptor beta chains originate from one sample sequenced in a study of identical twins. TCRdb passed the 5' RACE reads through MiXCR, listing each CDR3 protein once. The table lists 500,000 to 700,000 distinct CDR3 sequences, just over 7% of them singletons. Another study also made use of these data, one on yellow fever vaccine responses in identical twins.

Sequencing used PBMCs. The receptors shown here come from a woman aged 18-30 years in good health.

The V gene is TRBV7-8, the J gene TRBJ2-7; no firm D call. The germline CDR1 and CDR2 sequences are SGHVS and FQNEAQ. CDR3 length: 13 amino acids. Trimming left V 1 base short and J 4 bases short, with 8 bases between. CDR3 protein: CASSLDIYYEQYV. The DNA for the CDR3 is TGTGCCAGCAGCTTAGACATCTATTACGAGCAGTACGTC.

This clonotype was detected many times. J is TRBJ1-2 and V is TRBV6-5; 12 bases align to TRBD1. CDR1 MNHEY and CDR2 SVGAGI come from the germline V gene. The V gene end was trimmed by 0 bases and the J gene end by 7 bases; junction bases not matched to a gene: 9. The CDR3 is made up of 17 amino acids. As DNA, the CDR3 is TGTGCCAGCAGTTACTCGGGACAGGGGGCCCGCGTTGGTGGCTACACCTTC. Translation: CASSYSGQGARVGGYTF.